Listed here are 2 T cell receptor beta chains from one sample, sequenced in a study of CD8+ T cells in alopecia areata. Extracted from the samples, RNA was reverse transcribed into cDNA to serve as the sequencing template. Clones were sequenced by immunoSEQ multiplex PCR, and TCRdb holds only the in-frame ones, with some missing. The sample has more than 150,000 clones, approximately 51% seen once; the top ten hold roughly a tenth. The sample's treatment: oral pan-JAK inhibitor, 5-10 mg twice daily. Here the sequenced sample was CD8+ T cells sorted from blood, taken around week 53, from a patient treated with tofacitinib. Receptor source: a human donor with alopecia areata.

This chain uses TRBV7-2 with TRBJ1-1; weak D call: TRBD1 (5 bases). In germline, CDR1 is SGHTA, CDR2 FQGNSA. This CDR3 has 14 residues. V dropped 6 bases and J dropped 0 bases, with 11 bases sitting between them. The CDR3 here is CASSYRTVNTEAFF. In DNA form, the CDR3 reads TGTGCCAGCAGTTACAGGACGGTGAACACTGAAGCTTTCTTT.

This chain joins TRBV2 and TRBJ2-2; D possibly corresponds to TRBD1 (6 bases). Germline V CDR1 and CDR2: SNHLY, FYNNEI. Trimming stripped 5 bases from V and 6 bases from J, with 13 bases between. This CDR3 contains 14 residues. The chain's CDR3 is CASSRYRAAGELFF. CDR3 nucleotide sequence: TGTGCCAGCAGTCGGTACAGGGCGGCCGGGGAGCTGTTTTTT.